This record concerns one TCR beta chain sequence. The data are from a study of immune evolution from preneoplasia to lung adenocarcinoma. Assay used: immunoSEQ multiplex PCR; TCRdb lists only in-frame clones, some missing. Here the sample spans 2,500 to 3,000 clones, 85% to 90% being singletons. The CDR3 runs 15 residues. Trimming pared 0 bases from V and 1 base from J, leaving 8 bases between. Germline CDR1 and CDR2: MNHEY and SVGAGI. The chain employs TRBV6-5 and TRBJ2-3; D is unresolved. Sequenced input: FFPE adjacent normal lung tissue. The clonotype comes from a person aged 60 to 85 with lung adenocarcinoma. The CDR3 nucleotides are TGTGCCAGCAGTTACTCGAGGCTAGGCACAGATACGCAGTATTTT. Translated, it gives CASSYSRLGTDTQYF.